The rows below give T cell receptor beta chains drawn from one sample of a study of blood T cell repertoires in COVID-19. TCRdb keeps only in-frame clones here, not all; method: immunoSEQ multiplex PCR. The table lists fewer than 30,000 clones, around 95% of them singletons. Material for sequencing was peripheral blood. The origin of the receptors is a human donor with active COVID-19. The donor label of this sample is uncertain. The CDR3 runs from the conserved cysteine through the conserved F or W. Fields, in order: D gene, clone size, V gene, J gene, CDR3 DNA, CDR3 protein. The D gene is left open where the match is weak. Clone size is not always given. Where it is, it says once, few, many or a class for expanded clones.

.	.	TRBV5-1	TRBJ2-1	TGCGCCAGCAGCTTGGGCGCGTGGGGACGGGACTGGAATGAGCAGTTCTTC	CASSLGAWGRDWNEQFF
TRBD1	.	TRBV10-3	TRBJ2-2	TGTGCCATCAGCGGACAGGGAAGGACCGGGGAGCTGTTTTTT	CAISGQGRTGELFF
TRBD2	.	TRBV3-1/TRBV3-2	TRBJ2-1	TGTGCCAGCAGTGAGCGGGGGGCGGCCTACAATGAGCAGTTCTTC	CASSERGAAYNEQFF
.	.	TRBV19	TRBJ1-5	TGTGCCAGTACTGAGCAAACTAGCAATCAGCCCCAGCATTTT	CASTEQTSNQPQHF
TRBD1	few	TRBV5-5	TRBJ1-5	TGTGCCAGCAGCCGGACAGGGGGCAGACAGCCCCAGCATTTT	CASSRTGGRQPQHF
.	.	TRBV4-1	TRBJ2-3	TGCGCCAGCAGCCAGCCGGGATCCTCCCGACTCGCATCGGATACGCAGTATTTT	CASSQPGSSRLASDTQYF
TRBD2	.	TRBV5-1	TRBJ2-2	TGCGCCAGCAGCGATCCTGGCGGGGGGCGTGGCGGGGAGCTGTTTTTT	CASSDPGGGRGGELFF
.	.	TRBV5-1	TRBJ2-3	TGCGCCAGCAGCAACGGAGTGGTCAGGGGCACAGATACGCAGTATTTT	CASSNGVVRGTDTQYF
TRBD1	.	TRBV2	TRBJ2-5	TGTGCCAGCAGTGAAGGGAGTGGGTTAGGACAGGTACAAGAGACCCAGTACTTC	CASSEGSGLGQVQETQYF
.	.	TRBV28	TRBJ2-2	TGTGCCTCACACAGTGCAATGAACACCGGGGAGCTGTTTTTT	CASHSAMNTGELFF
.	.	TRBV4-1	TRBJ1-2	TGCGCCAGCAGCCAAGAACCCCGAACTTATGGCTACACCTTC	CASSQEPRTYGYTF
TRBD2	.	TRBV5-1	TRBJ2-2	TGCGCCAGCAGGGCGACCGGGACTAGCGGCACCGGGGAGCTGTTTTTT	CASRATGTSGTGELFF
.	.	TRBV12-3/TRBV12-4	TRBJ2-3	TGTGCCAGCAGCCTTGGGGAGACAGATACGCAGTATTTT	CASSLGETDTQYF
TRBD2	.	TRBV7-2	TRBJ2-1	TGTGCCAGCAGCCCTCAGGTTAGCCGGACTAGGGGCAATGAGCAGTTCTTC	CASSPQVSRTRGNEQFF
.	.	TRBV5-1	TRBJ1-5	TGCGCCAGCAGCATAGATAGCAATCAGCCCCAGCATTTT	CASSIDSNQPQHF
.	.	TRBV5-1	TRBJ2-7	TGCGCCAGCAGCTGGGACACCACCTACGAGCAGTACTTC	CASSWDTTYEQYF
.	.	TRBV20-1	TRBJ2-7	TGCAGTGCGCTACAGGGTTACGAGCAGTACTTC	CSALQGYEQYF
TRBD1	once	TRBV3-1/TRBV3-2	TRBJ2-7	TGTGCCAGCAGCCAAGATGGTGGGACAGGATCCTACGAGCAGTACTTC	CASSQDGGTGSYEQYF
.	few	TRBV7-9	TRBJ2-7	TGTGCCAGCAGCGAGCGAACCGGGCCCACAGGGGAGCAGTACTTC	CASSERTGPTGEQYF
TRBD2	.	TRBV6-4	TRBJ2-1	TGTGCCAGCAGAAGACTAGCGGGGGGGCTCAATGAGCAGTTCTTC	CASRRLAGGLNEQFF
TRBD1	.	TRBV4-1	TRBJ2-5	TGCGCCAGCAGCCAAGATCGGGGGACAGGGGGACCAGAGACCCAGTACTTC	CASSQDRGTGGPETQYF
TRBD2	.	TRBV3-1/TRBV3-2	TRBJ2-1	TGTGCCAGCAGCCACGGACTAGCGGGGGCCAAATACAATGAGCAGTTCTTC	CASSHGLAGAKYNEQFF
.	.	TRBV27	TRBJ1-6	TGTGCCAGCAGACTTTTTGGGGGGGATTCACCCCTCCACTTT	CASRLFGGDSPLHF
TRBD1	.	TRBV5-1	TRBJ2-7	TGCGCCAGCAGCTTGGACGGACAGGGAGCGTACGAGCAGTACTTC	CASSLDGQGAYEQYF